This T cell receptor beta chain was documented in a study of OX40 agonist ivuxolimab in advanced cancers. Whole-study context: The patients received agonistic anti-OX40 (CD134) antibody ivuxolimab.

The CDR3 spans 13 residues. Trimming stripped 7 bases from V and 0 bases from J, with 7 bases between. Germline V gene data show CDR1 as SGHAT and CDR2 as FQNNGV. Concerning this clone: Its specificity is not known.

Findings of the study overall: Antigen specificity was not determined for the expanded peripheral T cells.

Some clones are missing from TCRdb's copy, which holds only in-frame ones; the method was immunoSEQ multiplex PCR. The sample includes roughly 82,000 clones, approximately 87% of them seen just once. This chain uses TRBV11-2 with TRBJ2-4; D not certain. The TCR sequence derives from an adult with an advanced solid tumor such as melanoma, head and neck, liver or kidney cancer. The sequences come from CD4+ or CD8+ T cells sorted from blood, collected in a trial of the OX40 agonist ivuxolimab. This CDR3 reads CASTRLAKNIQYF. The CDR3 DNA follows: TGTGCCAGCACCCGTCTAGCCAAAAACATTCAGTACTTC.